The clone carrying this T cell receptor beta chain was seen more than once but under ten times. The sample is drawn from a study of T-cell memory formation after mild COVID-19. In TCRdb, the 5' RACE reads were re-called with MiXCR into one record per CDR3 protein. The sample has around 200,000 distinct CDR3 sequences; 20% to 25% are singletons. The V gene lost 5 bases and the J gene lost 3 bases, with 14 bases spanning the gap. Looked up from germline, CDR1 is DFQATT and CDR2 is SNEGSKA (reference sequence). The CDR3 has 14 amino acids. The chain carries TRBV20-1 and TRBJ2-1; D perhaps matches TRBD2 (5 bases). The sequence came from an adult woman who had mild COVID-19 (a few samples of this study predate the infection). Cell type and time point are not known. Sequenced: PBMCs or a T cell subset sorted from them (not recorded which). CDR3 loop: CSAPDSRGYNEQFF. The CDR3 DNA sequence: TGCAGTGCTCCTGACTCTCGGGGCTACAATGAGCAGTTCTTC.